One sample yielded the 8 T cell receptor beta chains listed below, sequenced in a study of T cells in tuberculosis. The assay was immunoSEQ multiplex PCR, and TCRdb's table has in-frame clones only and misses some. Of 35,000 to 45,000 clones detected, 90% to 95% appear once; the ten largest clones hold 12%. Sequencing used PBMCs. These TCRs come from a donor between 10 and 35 years old with latent tuberculosis or without tuberculosis infection. Some clones in this sample may be carry-over from other donors' samples.

This chain uses TRBV7-2 with TRBJ1-5, with 8 bases identical to TRBD1. Trimming cost V 2 bases and J 6 bases; bases outside gene matches: 6. The CDR3 has 15 residues. CDR1 is SGHTA, CDR2 FQGNSA, per germline. The CDR3 bases are TGTGCCAGCAGCTTACAGGGGGCGCGGGGTCAGCCCCAGCATTTT. Translating gives CASSLQGARGQPQHF.

This rearrangement joins TRBV18 to TRBJ2-2; 8 nucleotides line up with TRBD2. The CDR3 spans 16 residues. The germline V gene encodes CDR1 KGHSH and CDR2 LQKENI. V was pared by 2 bases and J by 3 bases, with 5 bases of the junction left unmatched. CDR3 protein: CASSPRRAGDTGELFF. The CDR3 DNA reads TGTGCCAGCTCACCAAGGAGAGCGGGGGACACCGGGGAGCTGTTTTTT.

This clone is a singleton in its sample. This sequence joins TRBV10-3 and TRBJ2-7; D is possibly TRBD1 (8 bases). The CDR3 is 14 amino acids. Trimming took off 6 bases at V and 1 base at J, with 13 bases between the two ends. Germline-derived CDR1 and CDR2 are ENHRY and SYGVKD. CDR3 residues: CAIRDREGSYEQYF. Written as DNA, the CDR3 is TGTGCCATCAGGGACAGGGAGGGGTCCTACGAGCAGTACTTC.

This chain links TRBV10-3 with TRBJ1-4, with a weak D call TRBD1 (5 bases). Germline CDR1 reads ENHRY; CDR2 reads SYGVKD. The CDR3 has 11 residues. With 10 bases removed from V and 5 bases from J, the gap between germline ends came to 8 bases. For the CDR3, the DNA is TGTGCCACCGGGGGGAATGAAAAACTGTTTTTT. It specifies CATGGNEKLFF.

This chain joins TRBV4-3 and TRBJ1-2, with TRBD1 matching over 10 bases. This CDR3 region has 19 residues. V trimming: 0 bases; J trimming: 3 bases; junction bases outside the gene matches: 13. Germline CDR1 LGHNA, CDR2 YSLEER. Written as DNA, the CDR3 is TGCGCCAGCAGCCAAGATTGGGGAGGGACAGGGGCCTTTTACTATGGCTACACCTTC. Amino acids: CASSQDWGGTGAFYYGYTF.

The chain joins TRBV27 to TRBJ2-2, with 8 bases that match TRBD1. With 4 bases clipped from V and 4 bases from J, the junction kept 5 bases outside the gene matches. Germline V CDR1 and CDR2: MNHEY, SMNVEV (reference sequence). The CDR3 is 15 amino acids. The CDR3: CASSSQGAGTGELFF. CDR3 DNA sequence: TGTGCCAGCAGTTCGCAGGGGGCGGGCACCGGGGAGCTGTTTTTT.

The J gene is TRBJ1-3, the V gene TRBV6-1, with 8 bases that match TRBD1. CDR3 size: 15 residues. The V and J ends lost 3 bases and 1 base, in that order; junction bases with no gene match: 2. Germline assignment: CDR1 MNHNS and CDR2 SASEGT. In DNA form, the CDR3 reads TGTGCCAGCAGTGAGACAGGGGAATCTGGAAACACCATATATTTT. This encodes CASSETGESGNTIYF.

The chain couples TRBV25-1 to TRBJ1-4; 8 bases line up with TRBD1. V was clipped by 2 bases and J by 8 bases; unmatched bases: 13. CDR3 length: 17 residues. Germline V CDR1 and CDR2: MGHDK, SYGVNS. CDR3 sequence (DNA): TGTGCCAGCAGTGAACCTCACACCGGGACAGGTGTGGAAAAACTGTTTTTT. Residues: CASSEPHTGTGVEKLFF.